This section outlines one T cell receptor beta chain sequence together with its context. This entry is derived from a study of blood T cell repertoires in COVID-19. Study overall: Collection of acute and convalescent COVID-19 samples took place in the United States, Italy and Spain. T cells, B-cell-depleted T cells, or PBMCs provided the cDNA or gDNA that served as material.

Original processing methods: For nucleated cells, counts were estimated from reference gene primer amplification. This table comes from immunoSEQ multiplex PCR, and its TCRdb copy is limited to in-frame clones, with some not included. V and J calls and clone size are those listed in that table; D and trimming were worked out from the DNA. The table records roughly 200,000 clones, about nine tenths of them present only once. The germline CDR1 and CDR2 sequences are SEHNR and FQNEAQ (reference sequence). The CDR3 length is 14 residues. V was cut by 4 bases and J by 4 bases, with 13 bases left in between.

This clonotype was sampled from a young man with active or convalescent COVID-19. What was sequenced was peripheral blood. This chain uses TRBV7-9 with TRBJ1-1; D perhaps matches TRBD1 (6 bases). The CDR3 here is CASSSDSQSTEAFF. CDR3 DNA sequence: TGTGCCAGCAGCTCGGACAGTCAGAGCACTGAAGCTTTCTTT.